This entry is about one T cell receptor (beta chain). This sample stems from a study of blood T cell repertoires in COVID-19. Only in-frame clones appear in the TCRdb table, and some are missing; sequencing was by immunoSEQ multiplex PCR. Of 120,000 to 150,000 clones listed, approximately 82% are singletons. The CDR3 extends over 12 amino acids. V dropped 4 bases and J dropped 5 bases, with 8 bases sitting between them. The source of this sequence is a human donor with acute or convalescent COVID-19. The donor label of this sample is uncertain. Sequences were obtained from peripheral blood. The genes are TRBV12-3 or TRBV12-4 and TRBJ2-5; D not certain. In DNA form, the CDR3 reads TGTGCCAGCAGTTCCGGTTCGGAGACCCAGTACTTC. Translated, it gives CASSSGSETQYF.